This T cell receptor beta chain was recorded in a study of blood T cell repertoires in COVID-19. Study-wide background: Acute and convalescent COVID-19 samples came from the United States, Italy and Spain. In each case, the material was cDNA or gDNA derived from T cells, B-cell-depleted T cells, or PBMCs.

Original data processing: Estimation of nucleated cell counts was performed using reference gene primer amplification. Assay used: immunoSEQ multiplex PCR; TCRdb lists only in-frame clones, some missing. Clonal size and the V and J genes are those of that table, whereas D and trimming came from the DNA. The sample lists about 110,000 clones, under 85% occurring once. CDR3 length: 15 residues. V was pared by 10 bases and J by 8 bases, with 16 bases of the junction left unmatched. Germline CDR1 MDHEN, CDR2 SYDVKM. The sequence derives from a woman aged 70 to 79 with acute or convalescent COVID-19. The sequenced sample was peripheral blood. This chain links TRBV28 with TRBJ2-1; 8 bases match TRBD2. CDR3 sequence reads: CATQSLRTSKYEQFF. As DNA, the CDR3 is TGTGCCACCCAATCTCTTAGGACTAGCAAATATGAGCAGTTCTTC.